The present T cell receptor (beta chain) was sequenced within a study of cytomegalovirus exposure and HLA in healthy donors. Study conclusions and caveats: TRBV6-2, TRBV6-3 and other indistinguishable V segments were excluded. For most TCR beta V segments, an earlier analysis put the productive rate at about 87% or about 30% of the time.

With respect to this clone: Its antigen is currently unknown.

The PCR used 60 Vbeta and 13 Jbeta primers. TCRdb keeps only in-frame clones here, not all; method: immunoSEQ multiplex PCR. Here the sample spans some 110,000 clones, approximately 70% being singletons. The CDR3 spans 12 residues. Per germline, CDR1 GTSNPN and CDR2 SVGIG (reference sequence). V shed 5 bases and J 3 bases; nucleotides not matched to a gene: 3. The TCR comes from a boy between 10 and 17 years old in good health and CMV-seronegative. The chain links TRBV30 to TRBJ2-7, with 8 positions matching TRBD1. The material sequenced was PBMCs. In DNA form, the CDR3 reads TGTGCCTGGGTACAGGGGGGCTACGAGCAGTACTTC. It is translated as CAWVQGGYEQYF. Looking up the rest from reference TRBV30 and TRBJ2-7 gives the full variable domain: SQTIHQWPATLVQPVGSPLSLECTVEGTSNPNLYWYRQAAGRGLQLLFYSVGIGQISSEVPQNLSASRPQDRQFILSSKKLLLSDSGFYLCAWVQGGYEQYFGPGTRLTVT.